This TCR beta chain is drawn from a study of OX40 agonist ivuxolimab in advanced cancers. The germline V gene encodes CDR1 SGHRS and CDR2 YFSETQ. This CDR3 has 12 residues. V lost 4 bases to trimming and J lost 9 bases; unmatched junction nucleotides: 5. Study-wide results and caveats: Average numbers of expanded clones were greater in CD8+ T cells than in CD4+. Low normalized clonal expansion also occurred in some nonresponding patients.

About this clone: Its antigen is undetermined.

The timepoints at which blood was sampled were baseline, cycle 4 day 1, and cycle 7 day 1. TCRdb keeps only in-frame clones here, not all; method: immunoSEQ multiplex PCR. The table lists more than 25,000 clones, under 85% of them singletons. This clonotype was sampled from an adult with an advanced solid tumor such as melanoma, head and neck, liver or kidney cancer. Material: CD4+ or CD8+ T cells sorted from blood, obtained in a trial of the OX40 agonist ivuxolimab. V gene TRBV5-1 combines with J gene TRBJ2-3, with 7 bases aligning to TRBD1. For the CDR3, the DNA is TGCGCCAGCAGCCTTGGACAGGAGACGCAGTATTTT. Protein product: CASSLGQETQYF.